This TCR beta chain was profiled in a study of T cells in Graves' hyperthyroidism and ophthalmopathy. Whole-study findings and limits: In blood, most of the thyroid clonotypes expanded above 0.001 were also present.

As regards this clonotype: Antigen unknown.

Amplification of TCR beta CDR3 regions used RNA as the template. In the first-round RT-PCR of the TCR CDR3, the HTBI primer set was used. TCRdb called the multiplex PCR reads again in MiXCR, with one record for every CDR3 protein. The data show roughly 840,000 distinct CDR3 sequences, roughly 40% seen once. Graves' hyperthyroidism was deemed stable given no ophthalmopathy progression within 18 months. Those patients with uncontrolled infection, other autoimmune disease, pregnancy or lactation were excluded. Diagnoses were established using clinical symptoms, serum thyroxine and TRAb, thyroid ultrasound and orbital computed tomography. CDR1 and CDR2 from the germline V gene are LNHNV and YYDKDF (reference sequence). The CDR3 contains 14 residues.

The source material was blood. The chain links TRBV15 to TRBJ2-7, with 9 bases matching TRBD2. The J call could be wrong; TRBJ2-1 is a better fit for the DNA end. This clonotype was sampled from a man younger than 30 with Graves' hyperthyroidism. The CDR3 nucleotides read TGTGCCACCAGCTCGGCGGGAGGGCCAGGGGAGCAGTTCTTC. It is translated as CATSSAGGPGEQFF.